The entry that follows covers one TCR beta chain sequence. The antigen is undetermined. This specimen belongs to a study of CXCR3-negative and CXCR3-positive naive CD8 T cells. TRB cDNA libraries were made by UMI-labeled 5' RACE. TCRdb processed the 5' RACE reads again and assigns one entry to each CDR3 protein, with no DNA. The table gives 70,000 to 95,000 distinct CDR3 sequences; the top ten clones make up roughly 1.5% of it. This CDR3 contains 15 residues. Sorts that each held 250,000 to 300,000 cells were run in triplicate for every CD8+ T cell subset. Study-level points and caveats: Freshly isolated PBMCs were used in most assays, given partial CXCR3 loss after freezing.

Sequenced: naive CXCR3- CD8+ T cells from blood. The subset here: CD45RO-CCR7+CD27+CD95- naive CD8+ T cells lacking CXCR3 (TNR3-). The rearrangement joins TRBV12-3 or TRBV12-4 to TRBJ2-3; TCRdb proposes TRBD1, but this gene call is untestable without DNA. This TCR was sampled from a human donor in good health. Some clones in this sample may be carry-over from other donors' samples. CDR3 loop: CASSRDRGRTDTQYF.